These T cell receptor beta chains were read from a single sample in a study of T cells in Graves' hyperthyroidism and ophthalmopathy. MiXCR, applied by TCRdb to the multiplex PCR reads, yields one record per CDR3 protein. The sample has nearly 600,000 distinct CDR3 sequences, 14% seen once. The material sequenced was blood. The receptors here all came from a woman aged 18 to 35 with Graves' ophthalmopathy. Both conserved end residues are part of each CDR3. Fields, in order: clone size, J gene, D gene, V gene, CDR3 protein, CDR3 DNA. The D gene is left open where the match is weak. Some rows have no size entry. The others give once, few or many, or a class for an expanded clone.

many,TRBJ2-7,NA,TRBV15,CATSRGQFYEQYF,TGTGCCACCAGCAGAGGACAGTTTTACGAGCAGTACTTC
NA,TRBJ1-1,NA,TRBV6-5,CASSYPAEGGDTEAFF,TGTGCCAGCAGTTACCCCGCCGAGGGGGGCGACACTGAAGCTTTCTTT
few,TRBJ1-5,TRBD1,TRBV19,CASTSQGTGGWQPQHF,TGTGCCAGTACGTCTCAGGGGACAGGGGGCTGGCAGCCCCAGCATTTT
many,TRBJ2-1,NA,TRBV7-9,CASSLVVTSQAEQFF,TGTGCCAGCAGCTTAGTGGTGACTAGTCAAGCTGAGCAGTTCTTC
NA,TRBJ2-7,TRBD2,TRBV27,CASSPSGAGGQTYEQYF,TGTGCCAGCAGTCCCTCCGGGGCGGGAGGGCAAACCTACGAGCAGTACTTC
NA,TRBJ2-7,NA,TRBV19,CASSMGAGSDYEQYF,TGTGCCAGTAGTATGGGAGCAGGGTCGGATTACGAGCAGTACTTC
few,TRBJ2-7,TRBD1,TRBV7-9,CVSSPYRGFYEQYF,TGTGTCAGCAGCCCGTACAGGGGGTTTTACGAGCAGTACTTC
many,TRBJ2-3,TRBD1,TRBV6-1,CASSDQGATMLDTQYF,TGTGCCAGCAGTGACCAGGGGGCTACTATGCTTGATACGCAGTATTTT
NA,TRBJ2-7,TRBD2,TRBV7-8,CASSPPGGGHEQYF,TGTGCCAGCAGCCCCCCGGGGGGGGGCCACGAGCAGTACTTC
NA,TRBJ1-2,TRBD1,TRBV12-3/TRBV12-4,CASSTGTGYDGYTF,TGTGCCAGCAGTACCGGGACAGGTTATGATGGCTACACCTTC
few,TRBJ2-1,TRBD1,TRBV2,CARWGTGNNDNEQFF,TGTGCCAGGTGGGGGACAGGGAATAACGACAATGAGCAGTTCTTC
many,TRBJ1-2,NA,TRBV7-3,CASSPLGGGGYGYTF,TGTGCCAGCAGCCCCCTCGGCGGAGGCGGCTATGGCTACACCTTC
NA,TRBJ2-3,TRBD2,TRBV7-9,CASSPRPRRELGTDTQYF,TGTGCCAGCAGCCCACGGCCCCGGCGGGAGCTTGGCACAGATACGCAGTATTTT
few,TRBJ2-7,TRBD2,TRBV19,CASSISSGAREQYF,TGTGCCAGTAGTATTAGTAGCGGGGCGCGTGAGCAGTACTTC
NA,TRBJ2-4,NA,TRBV24-1,CATSDPRDIRYF,TGTGCCACCAGTGATCCTCGGGATATTCGGTACTTC
NA,TRBJ2-7,TRBD2,TRBV12-3/TRBV12-4,CASSVGTSGYEQYF,TGTGCCAGCAGTGTCGGAACTAGCGGCTACGAGCAGTACTTC
many,TRBJ2-7,TRBD2,TRBV30,CAWSRGELEQYF,TGTGCCTGGAGTCGGGGGGAGCTCGAGCAGTACTTC
NA,TRBJ1-1,NA,TRBV5-1,CASTGQWGEAFF,TGCGCCAGCACCGGACAATGGGGCGAAGCTTTCTTT
many,TRBJ2-7,TRBD2,TRBV13,CASRSGTSGIYEQYF,TGTGCCAGCAGATCCGGGACTAGCGGAATATACGAGCAGTACTTC
many,TRBJ1-5,NA,TRBV24-1,CATSDAPGSNQPQHF,TGTGCCACCAGTGATGCCCCGGGTAGCAATCAGCCCCAGCATTTT
many,TRBJ2-7,TRBD1,TRBV7-8,CASSLRAGGYEQYF,TGTGCCAGCAGCTTGCGTGCAGGGGGCTACGAGCAGTACTTC
many,TRBJ2-5,NA,TRBV7-3,CASSLFVQETQYF,TGTGCCAGCAGCTTATTTGTCCAAGAGACCCAGTACTTC
many,TRBJ1-5,NA,TRBV6-5,CASSYEGYYQPQHF,TGTGCCAGCAGTTACGAGGGTTACTATCAGCCCCAGCATTTT
many,TRBJ2-3,NA,TRBV12-3/TRBV12-4,CASIQGQQGGTDTQYF,TGTGCCAGCATCCAGGGGCAGCAAGGGGGCACAGATACGCAGTATTTT
NA,TRBJ2-1,NA,TRBV19,CASSPRRGQRSGNEQFF,TGTGCCAGTAGTCCCCGGAGGGGGCAGCGGTCGGGAAATGAGCAGTTCTTC
many,TRBJ2-7,TRBD2,TRBV6-1,CASSEWVSGSSYEQYF,TGTGCCAGCAGTGAATGGGTGAGCGGGAGTTCTTACGAGCAGTACTTC
NA,TRBJ2-3,TRBD1,TRBV9,CASSVASTGAQDTQYF,TGTGCCAGCAGCGTAGCTTCGACAGGGGCTCAAGATACGCAGTATTTT
once,TRBJ1-5,NA,TRBV19,CASSIGTLSNQPQHF,TGTGCCAGTAGTATTGGGACACTTAGCAATCAGCCCCAGCATTTT
many,TRBJ2-4,NA,TRBV10-3,CAISEGDLAKNIQYF,TGTGCCATCAGTGAAGGTGATCTAGCCAAAAACATTCAGTACTTC
many,TRBJ2-3,NA,TRBV12-3/TRBV12-4,CASRIRDSTDTQYF,TGTGCCAGCAGGATCCGGGACAGCACAGATACGCAGTATTTT
many,TRBJ1-2,NA,TRBV20-1,CSATEANYGYTF,TGCAGTGCTACAGAGGCTAACTATGGCTACACCTTC
NA,TRBJ1-1,NA,TRBV29-1,CSVSGGATEAFF,TGCAGCGTTTCCGGAGGTGCCACTGAAGCTTTCTTT
few,TRBJ2-2,TRBD2,TRBV6-1,CASSPQLAGGPGELFF,TGTGCCAGCAGTCCACAGCTAGCGGGAGGGCCCGGGGAGCTGTTTTTT
many,TRBJ1-1,NA,TRBV29-1,CSVERGYTEAFF,TGCAGCGTGGAGAGGGGGTACACTGAAGCTTTCTTT
few,TRBJ2-1,NA,TRBV7-9,CASSFLAGTYNEQFF,TGTGCCAGCAGCTTTTTGGCGGGAACTTACAATGAGCAGTTCTTC
many,TRBJ1-5,TRBD1,TRBV4-1,CASSQGQGAIQPQHF,TGCGCCAGCAGCCAAGGGCAGGGGGCGATTCAGCCCCAGCATTTT
many,TRBJ2-3,TRBD2,TRBV7-2,CASSLMAGGPGDTQYF,TGTGCCAGCAGCTTAATGGCGGGAGGGCCGGGAGATACGCAGTATTTT